The TCR beta chain described here comes from a study of T cell repertoires in cytomegalovirus infection. Study outcomes and limitations: Ex vivo, HLA-C-restricted CMV-specific TCR beta clonotypes prevailed over the rest of the response.

In the case of this clonotype: Its antigen remains unidentified.

The CDR3 consists of 14 residues. Germline CDR1 is SNHLY and CDR2 is FYNNEI. V was pared by 6 bases and J by 10 bases, with 16 bases between. TCRdb passed the reads through MiXCR, listing each CDR3 protein once. The table records some 350,000 distinct CDR3 sequences, almost 30% of them present only once. This sequence originates from a human donor in good health (CMV status not recorded). Some clones in this sample may be carry-over from other donors' samples. The rearrangement joins TRBV2 to TRBJ1-6; tentatively, D is TRBD1 (5 bases). The sample consisted of cultured PBMCs, taken from culture after CMV antigen stimulation. The CDR3: CASSVGGRVSPLHF. The CDR3 DNA is TGTGCCAGCAGCGTCGGGGGTCGAGTCTCACCCCTCCACTTT. Based on the CDR3 plus reference TRBV2 and TRBJ1-6, the full variable domain is EPEVTQTPSHQVTQMGQEVILRCVPISNHLYFYWYRQILGQKVEFLVSFYNNEISEKSEIFDDQFSVERPDGSNFTLKIRSTKLEDSAMYFCASSVGGRVSPLHFGNGTRLTVT.